A selection of T cell receptor beta chains follows, all from one sample in a study of T cell responses to AZD1222 COVID-19 vaccine. TCRdb's copy holds only in-frame clones and misses some; the assay was immunoSEQ multiplex PCR. The data contain roughly 170,000 clones, approximately 90% of them seen just once; the ten biggest clones take up less than 2.5%. Source: peripheral blood, taken on day 0 of AZD1222 vaccination. Receptor source: an adult in good health. Each CDR3 is given with its conserved first and last residue. Fields, in order: clone size, J gene, V gene, D gene, CDR3 DNA, CDR3 protein. D genes are given only for firm matches. Size values are once, few and many counts, or a class for expanded clones, and some rows have none.

clone size: -; J gene: TRBJ1-1; V gene: TRBV29-1; D gene: -; CDR3 DNA: TGCAGCGTCGAATCCGTTAACACTGAAGCTTTCTTT; CDR3 protein: CSVESVNTEAFF
clone size: -; J gene: TRBJ2-7; V gene: TRBV7-2; D gene: -; CDR3 DNA: TGTGCCAGCAGCTACGGGGCGGGGAAGTCCTACGAGCAGTACTTC; CDR3 protein: CASSYGAGKSYEQYF
clone size: -; J gene: TRBJ1-1; V gene: TRBV7-9; D gene: -; CDR3 DNA: TGTGCCAGCAGCTCAACCCCCCAGGGCACTGAAGCTTTCTTT; CDR3 protein: CASSSTPQGTEAFF
clone size: -; J gene: TRBJ1-5; V gene: TRBV3-1/TRBV3-2; D gene: -; CDR3 DNA: TGTGCCAGCAGCCCCTACAGGGATCAGCCCCAGCATTTT; CDR3 protein: CASSPYRDQPQHF
clone size: -; J gene: TRBJ2-4; V gene: TRBV11-2; D gene: -; CDR3 DNA: TGTGCCAGCAGCTTAGAGGGGAGGACCAAAAACATTCAGTACTTC; CDR3 protein: CASSLEGRTKNIQYF
clone size: -; J gene: TRBJ1-1; V gene: TRBV6-5; D gene: -; CDR3 DNA: TGTGCCAGCAGTCACGAGGACAGCACTGAAGCTTTCTTT; CDR3 protein: CASSHEDSTEAFF
clone size: once; J gene: TRBJ1-2; V gene: TRBV12-3/TRBV12-4; D gene: -; CDR3 DNA: TGTGCCAGCAGTTTTGCCCTCTATGGCTACACCTTC; CDR3 protein: CASSFALYGYTF
clone size: few; J gene: TRBJ2-7; V gene: TRBV12-3/TRBV12-4; D gene: -; CDR3 DNA: TGTGCCAGCAGTTTTCCCGGGGCCTACGAGCAGTACTTC; CDR3 protein: CASSFPGAYEQYF
clone size: -; J gene: TRBJ1-5; V gene: TRBV24-1; D gene: TRBD1; CDR3 DNA: TGTGCCACCCAGCAAGGGGGCCGACAGCCCCAGCATTTT; CDR3 protein: CATQQGGRQPQHF
clone size: few; J gene: TRBJ2-7; V gene: TRBV6-5; D gene: -; CDR3 DNA: TGTGCCAGCAGTTACTCGGGACGGCAAGACTACGAGCAGTACTTC; CDR3 protein: CASSYSGRQDYEQYF
clone size: once; J gene: TRBJ2-1; V gene: TRBV27; D gene: -; CDR3 DNA: TGTGCCAGCAGGAATCGCCGGGACTGGACGTTTGAGGAGCAGTTCTTC; CDR3 protein: CASRNRRDWTFEEQFF
clone size: -; J gene: TRBJ1-4; V gene: TRBV7-3; D gene: -; CDR3 DNA: TGTGCCAGCAGCTTTACCGGACGGACTAATGAAAAACTGTTTTTT; CDR3 protein: CASSFTGRTNEKLFF
clone size: once; J gene: TRBJ2-1; V gene: TRBV7-8; D gene: TRBD2; CDR3 DNA: TGTGCCAGCAGGAATCTAGCGGGCCGAACTTTAAACCACAATGAGCAGTTCTTC; CDR3 protein: CASRNLAGRTLNHNEQFF
clone size: -; J gene: TRBJ1-5; V gene: TRBV28; D gene: -; CDR3 DNA: TGTGCCAGCAGTCTTAGCGGGGGAGCCCAGCATTTT; CDR3 protein: CASSLSGGAQHF
clone size: -; J gene: TRBJ1-1; V gene: TRBV5-6; D gene: -; CDR3 DNA: TGTGCCAGCAGCCCGAGGTGGGGGGCGCAGAACACTGAAGCTTTCTTT; CDR3 protein: CASSPRWGAQNTEAFF
clone size: -; J gene: TRBJ2-1; V gene: TRBV19; D gene: -; CDR3 DNA: TGTGCCAGTAGTACCACTAGGAACGATGAGCAGTTCTTC; CDR3 protein: CASSTTRNDEQFF
clone size: -; J gene: TRBJ2-3; V gene: TRBV30; D gene: -; CDR3 DNA: TGTGCCTGGAGTACAGTTAGCACAGATACGCAGTATTTT; CDR3 protein: CAWSTVSTDTQYF
clone size: -; J gene: TRBJ1-5; V gene: TRBV11-2; D gene: -; CDR3 DNA: TGTGCCAGCAGCTTAGAGTCGGAGGGTCAGCCCCAGCATTTT; CDR3 protein: CASSLESEGQPQHF
clone size: -; J gene: TRBJ2-2; V gene: TRBV10-3; D gene: -; CDR3 DNA: TGTGCCATCAGTGAGTCTCACAGCACCGGGGAGCTGTTTTTT; CDR3 protein: CAISESHSTGELFF
clone size: -; J gene: TRBJ1-1; V gene: TRBV18; D gene: -; CDR3 DNA: TGTGCCAGCTCACCAGGGCCAGAACGGGCTTTCTTT; CDR3 protein: CASSPGPERAFF
clone size: -; J gene: TRBJ2-7; V gene: TRBV11-2; D gene: TRBD2; CDR3 DNA: TGTGCCAGCAGCTTCTCCGGGACTAGCGGCTACGAGCAGTACTTC; CDR3 protein: CASSFSGTSGYEQYF
clone size: once; J gene: TRBJ1-5; V gene: TRBV7-2; D gene: TRBD1; CDR3 DNA: TGTGCCAGCAGCTCCTGGCAGGGGGGAGGTCAGCCCCAGCATTTT; CDR3 protein: CASSSWQGGGQPQHF
clone size: -; J gene: TRBJ1-2; V gene: TRBV7-2; D gene: -; CDR3 DNA: TGTGCCAGCAGCAAAAGCCCAGGCGACCCCTATGGCTACACCTTC; CDR3 protein: CASSKSPGDPYGYTF
clone size: -; J gene: TRBJ1-2; V gene: TRBV28; D gene: -; CDR3 DNA: TGTGCCCTTCTTGGGGCTAACTATGGCTACACCTTC; CDR3 protein: CALLGANYGYTF